This T cell receptor (beta chain) was recovered during a study of radiotherapy plus CTLA-4 blockade in lung cancer. Study overall: Of all patients, around 20% responded objectively and 25% to 40% showed disease control.

To note about this clone: Its matching antigen is unknown.

The study, taken as a whole, reports: The best predictor of response was reported to be early blood T cell clone dynamics, with interferon-beta. Clones derived from tumor TCRs expanded in blood after radiotherapy plus ipilimumab.

Trimming took 0 bases from V and 3 from J; bases not matched to a gene: 5. The germline CDR1 and CDR2 sequences are SNHLY and FYNNEI. The CDR3 has 16 residues. Only in-frame clones appear in the TCRdb table, and some are missing; sequencing was by immunoSEQ multiplex PCR. The sample shows 75,000 to 95,000 clones, roughly 80% of them seen only once. The sample consisted of peripheral blood, taken from a patient treated with radiotherapy plus ipilimumab. This sequence was found in a human donor with non-small cell lung cancer that progressed on radiotherapy plus ipilimumab. The chain is built from TRBV2 and TRBJ1-5; 7 bases fit TRBD1. The CDR3 loop is CASSEARQGVNQPQHF. The CDR3 DNA reads as TGTGCCAGCAGTGAAGCTCGACAGGGAGTCAATCAGCCCCAGCATTTT. The full variable domain, completed using reference TRBV2 and TRBJ1-5, is EPEVTQTPSHQVTQMGQEVILRCVPISNHLYFYWYRQILGQKVEFLVSFYNNEISEKSEIFDDQFSVERPDGSNFTLKIRSTKLEDSAMYFCASSEARQGVNQPQHFGDGTRLSIL.